These 21 T cell receptor beta chains were sequenced from one sample in a study of blood T cells in healthy people across ages. Next came a second PCR, run for about 7 to 12 cycles, which used a sample-barcoded 5' primer along with a J-beta primer mix. TCRdb reprocessed the 5' RACE reads with MiXCR, giving one entry per CDR3 protein. In the table there are just over 1 million distinct CDR3 sequences, 45% of which are singletons. The sample consisted of blood. The receptors shown here come from a woman in her sixties in good health.

The chain combines TRBV5-6 with TRBJ2-1, with unresolved D. Germline V lookup: CDR1 SGHDT, CDR2 YYEEEE. The CDR3 loop spans 14 amino acids. V was pared by 0 bases and J by 1 base, with 5 bases between. CDR3 coding DNA: TGTGCCAGCAGCTTGGATGTGTCCTACAATGAGCAGTTCTTC. It specifies CASSLDVSYNEQFF.

The V call is TRBV6-2 or TRBV6-3, the J call TRBJ2-4; 8 nucleotides agree with TRBD1. The J call may be wrong; the DNA end is better matched by TRBJ2-7. The CDR3 totals 15 residues. CDR1 and CDR2 (germline): MNHEY, SVGEGT. CDR3 nucleotide sequence: TGTGCCAGCAGTTACAGGCCAGGGGGCGGCTACGAGCAGTACTTC. The encoded protein is CASSYRPGGGYEQYF.

This sequence joins TRBV7-9 and TRBJ2-7, with 13 bases lining up with TRBD2. The J call could be wrong; TRBJ2-5 is a better fit for the DNA end. CDR3 length: 17 residues. Germline loops: CDR1 SEHNR, CDR2 FQNEAQ (reference sequence). DNA of the CDR3: TGTGCCAGCAGCTTGGGGGGACTAGCGGGAATCTTTCGGACCCAGTACTTC. Protein product: CASSLGGLAGIFRTQYF.

There are many counts of this clonotype. The rearrangement joins TRBV12-3 or TRBV12-4 to TRBJ2-7, with 10 bases aligning to TRBD2. The J segment lost 2 bases and the V segment lost 5 bases, leaving 0 bases of the junction unmatched. The CDR3 contains 13 residues. The CDR3 DNA is TGTGCCAGCAGTAGCGGGAGGGCCTACGAGCAGTACTTC. This codes for CASSSGRAYEQYF.

The CDR3 reads CASSRETGGGNEQFF. The DNA for the CDR3 is TGTGCCAGCAGCCGAGAGACAGGGGGGGGTAATGAGCAGTTCTTC. This chain connects TRBV9 to TRBJ2-1, with TRBD1 matching 9 bases. CDR3 length: 15 amino acids. Germline CDR1 reads SGDLS; CDR2 reads YYNGEE. The ends lost 4 bases at V and 7 bases at J; junction bases unmatched: 9.

A few counts support this clonotype. The J gene is TRBJ2-3, the V gene TRBV29-1; 10 bases agree with TRBD2. The CDR3 loop spans 15 amino acids. Germline-derived CDR1 and CDR2 are SQVTM and ANQGSEA. Germline trimming cut 3 bases from V and 3 bases from J; bases unmatched to any gene: 6. CDR3 in DNA: TGCAGCGTTGAGGCTAGCGGGAGTCGAACAGATACGCAGTATTTT. Protein sequence: CSVEASGSRTDTQYF.

J is TRBJ2-1 and V is TRBV27; 13 nucleotides match TRBD2. V lost 3 bases, J lost 10 bases, and 6 bases stayed unmatched. CDR1 and CDR2 (germline): MNHEY, SMNVEV (reference sequence). This CDR3 is 15 amino acids long. DNA for the CDR3: TGTGCCAGCAGTTTGACTAGCGGGAGGCCGCCCGAGCAGTTCTTC. It is translated as CASSLTSGRPPEQFF.

This rearrangement joins TRBV15 to TRBJ1-4, with D unclear. This CDR3 has 11 amino acids. From germline, CDR1 is LNHNV and CDR2 YYDKDF (reference sequence). The V end lost 5 bases, the J end lost 8 bases, and 6 bases lay between the germline ends. CDR3 protein: CATSVGEKLFF. The CDR3 bases are TGTGCCACCAGCGTGGGCGAAAAACTGTTTTTT.

For this clonotype: A clone one base away is much larger, so this may be a read error. CDR3 nucleotide sequence: TGTGCCACCAGCAGATGGACAGACGACTCCTACAATGAGCAGTACTTC. It specifies CATSRWTDDSYNEQYF. The V and J genes are TRBV15 and TRBJ2-1; TRBD1 might be the D (6 bases). The end of the DNA fits TRBJ2-7 better, so the J call may be wrong. This CDR3 comprises 16 residues. The germline CDR1 and CDR2 sequences are LNHNV and YYDKDF (reference sequence).

This clonotype was counted a single time. This chain links TRBV27 with TRBJ2-1; D could derive from TRBD1 or TRBD2 (5 bases each). The J call may not be correct, given that the DNA end is closer to TRBJ2-7. The germline V gene encodes CDR1 MNHEY and CDR2 SMNVEV (reference sequence). CDR3 length: 15 amino acids. CDR3 residues: CASSLGVFAYNEQYF. In DNA, the CDR3 is TGTGCCAGCAGCCTGGGGGTTTTCGCCTACAATGAGCAGTACTTC.

This clonotype was observed once. The chain is built from TRBV24-1 and TRBJ2-3, with D possibly being TRBD1 (5 bases). Germline V gene sequence: CDR1 KGHDR, CDR2 SFDVKD. This CDR3 is built from 13 residues. Trimming left V 8 bases short and J 1 base short, with 9 bases between. This CDR3 reads CATKGIGTDTQYF. In DNA form, the CDR3 reads TGTGCCACCAAGGGGATCGGCACAGATACGCAGTATTTT.

This clonotype turned up a few times. The J gene is TRBJ2-7, the V gene TRBV5-1; a possible D gene is TRBD1 (6 bases). Germline V gene sequence: CDR1 SGHRS, CDR2 YFSETQ. The CDR3 spans 14 residues. The ends were cut back, 4 bases at V and 0 bases at J, with 11 bases in the middle. CDR3: CASSKGQFSYEQYF. The CDR3 DNA follows: TGCGCCAGCAGCAAAGGACAGTTCTCCTACGAGCAGTACTTC.

J is TRBJ2-1 and V is TRBV29-1; D might be TRBD2 (5 bases). Germline V CDR1 and CDR2: SQVTM, ANQGSEA. The CDR3 extends over 11 amino acids. The V and J ends lost 3 bases and 13 bases respectively, with 13 bases between them. The CDR3 bases are TGCAGCGTTGACGTGGGAGAGACCCAGTTCTTC. The encoded protein is CSVDVGETQFF.

This clonotype was detected a few times. This chain connects TRBV6-5 to TRBJ2-1; TRBD2 agrees at 11 bases. This CDR3 spans 15 amino acids. CDR1 is MNHEY, CDR2 SVGAGI, per germline. The ends lost 6 bases at V and 7 bases at J; junction bases unmatched: 8. CDR3 bases: TGTGCCAGCAGCCTTAGCGGGAGGGCCGGAAATGAGCAGTTCTTC. This sequence encodes CASSLSGRAGNEQFF.

This clonotype appeared a few times. This chain joins TRBV4-2 and TRBJ2-7, with 8 bases matching TRBD2. Germline-derived CDR1 and CDR2 are LGHNA and YNFKEQ. The CDR3 sequence is 16 residues long. V dropped 4 bases and J dropped 2; count of bases not matched to a gene: 10. CDR3 coding DNA: TGTGCCAGCAGCCCGTTCGAGACTAGCGTAACCTACGAGCAGTACTTC. Protein: CASSPFETSVTYEQYF.

The chain couples TRBV20-1 to TRBJ1-4; 7 positions match TRBD1. The CDR3 totals 16 residues. Germline V gives CDR1 DFQATT, CDR2 SNEGSKA (reference sequence). The J segment lost 8 bases and the V segment lost 0 bases, leaving 12 bases of the junction unmatched. The CDR3 here is CSARDFGQAAIEKLFF. In DNA, the CDR3 is TGCAGTGCTAGAGATTTCGGACAGGCAGCAATCGAAAAACTGTTTTTT.

The genes are TRBV7-3 and TRBJ2-3, with 7 nucleotides matching TRBD1. Trimming at V came to 5 bases and at J to 5 bases, leaving 13 bases not matched to a gene. Per germline, CDR1 SGHTA and CDR2 FQGTGA. This CDR3 contains 16 residues. This CDR3 reads CASSASGQAPLDTQYF. CDR3 nucleotide sequence: TGTGCCAGCAGCGCGTCTGGACAGGCCCCACTAGATACGCAGTATTTT.

The CDR3 nucleotides read TGCAGTGCTAGAGCCACGGATAGTGGCGGGAGGGCCATCAATGAGCAGTTCTTC. This sequence encodes CSARATDSGGRAINEQFF. The rearrangement links TRBV20-1 to TRBJ2-1, with 9 nucleotides matching TRBD2. V gave up 1 base and J gave up 6 bases; unmatched junction bases: 16. CDR1 is DFQATT, CDR2 SNEGSKA, per germline (reference sequence). CDR3 length: 18 residues.

The chain couples TRBV24-1 to TRBJ2-1, with a possible D match to TRBD2 (5 bases). The CDR3 loop spans 13 amino acids. Germline V lookup: CDR1 KGHDR, CDR2 SFDVKD. The V gene lost 6 bases and the J gene lost 10 bases, with 15 bases spanning the gap. The CDR3 region has the DNA TGTGCCACCAGTCGCCCCTCAAGGAGGGAGCAGTTCTTC. It yields the protein CATSRPSRREQFF.

The chain uses TRBV12-3 or TRBV12-4 and TRBJ1-5; 12 positions agree with TRBD1. V lost 5 bases to trimming and J lost 6 bases; unmatched junction nucleotides: 8. This CDR3 is built from 16 residues. CDR3: CASSKTGTGGRQPQHF. The CDR3 DNA reads as TGTGCCAGCAGTAAAACCGGGACAGGGGGCCGTCAGCCCCAGCATTTT.

This clonotype was observed a handful of times. This sequence joins TRBV20-1 and TRBJ1-5; possible D gene TRBD1, 5 bases. Per the germline V gene, CDR1 is DFQATT and CDR2 is SNEGSKA (reference sequence). Trimming took off 0 bases at V and 0 bases at J, with 9 bases between the two ends. This CDR3 has 15 amino acids. CDR3 nucleotide sequence: TGCAGTGCTAGAGAGTTCAGGGATAGCAATCAGCCCCAGCATTTT. It yields the protein CSAREFRDSNQPQHF.